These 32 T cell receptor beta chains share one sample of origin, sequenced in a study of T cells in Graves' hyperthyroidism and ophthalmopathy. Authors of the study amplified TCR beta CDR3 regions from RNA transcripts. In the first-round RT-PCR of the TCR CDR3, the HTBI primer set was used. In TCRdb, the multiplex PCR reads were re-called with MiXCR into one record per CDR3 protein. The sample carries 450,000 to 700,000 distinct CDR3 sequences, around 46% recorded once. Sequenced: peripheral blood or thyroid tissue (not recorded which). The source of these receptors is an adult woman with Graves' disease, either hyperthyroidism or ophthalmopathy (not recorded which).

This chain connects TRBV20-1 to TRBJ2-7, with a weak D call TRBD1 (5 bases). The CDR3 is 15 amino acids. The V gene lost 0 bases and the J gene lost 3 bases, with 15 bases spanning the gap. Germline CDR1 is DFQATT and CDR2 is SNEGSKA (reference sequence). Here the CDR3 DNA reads TGCAGTGCTAGAGAGGTGGACCAGGGCATCTACGAGCAGTACTTC. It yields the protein CSAREVDQGIYEQYF.

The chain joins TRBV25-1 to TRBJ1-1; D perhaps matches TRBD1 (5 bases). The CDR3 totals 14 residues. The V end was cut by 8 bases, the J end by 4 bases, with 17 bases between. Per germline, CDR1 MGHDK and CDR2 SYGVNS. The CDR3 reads CASLVPRGGTEAFF. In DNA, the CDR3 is TGTGCCAGCTTGGTACCTAGGGGTGGCACTGAAGCTTTCTTT. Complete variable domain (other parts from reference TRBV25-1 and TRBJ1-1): EADIYQTPRYLVIGTGKKITLECSQTMGHDKMYWYQQDPGMELHLIHYSYGVNSTEKGDLSSESTVSRIRTEHFPLTLESARPSHTSQYLCASLVPRGGTEAFFGQGTRLTVV.

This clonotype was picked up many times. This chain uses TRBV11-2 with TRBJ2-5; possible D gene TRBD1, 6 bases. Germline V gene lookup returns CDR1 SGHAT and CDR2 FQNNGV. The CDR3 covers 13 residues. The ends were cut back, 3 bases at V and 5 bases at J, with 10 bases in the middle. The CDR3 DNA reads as TGTGCCAGCAGCTTTGGCAGGGGTGAGACCCAGTACTTC. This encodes CASSFGRGETQYF.

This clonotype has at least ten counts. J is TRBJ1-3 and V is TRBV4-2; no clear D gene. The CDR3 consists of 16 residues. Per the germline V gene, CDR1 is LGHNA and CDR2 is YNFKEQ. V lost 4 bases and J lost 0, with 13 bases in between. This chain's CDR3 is CASSRATDDSGNTIYF. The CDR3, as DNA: TGTGCCAGCAGCCGAGCCACCGACGACTCTGGAAACACCATATATTTT.

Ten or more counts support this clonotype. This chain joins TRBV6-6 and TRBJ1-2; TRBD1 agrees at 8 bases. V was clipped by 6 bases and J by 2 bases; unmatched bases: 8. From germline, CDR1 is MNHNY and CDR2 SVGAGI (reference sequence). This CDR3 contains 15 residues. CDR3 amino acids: CASSLGQGGNYGYTF. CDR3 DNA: TGTGCCAGCAGCCTCGGACAGGGAGGGAACTATGGCTACACCTTC.

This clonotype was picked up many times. Here the CDR3 DNA reads TGTGCCAGCAGCTTGTTCCCTCAGAACACTGAAGCTTTCTTT. It is translated as CASSLFPQNTEAFF. This sequence joins TRBV5-8 and TRBJ1-1; no definite D call. From germline, CDR1 is SGHTS and CDR2 YDEGEE. The CDR3 is made up of 14 amino acids. Trimming pared 1 base from V and 1 base from J, leaving 8 bases between.

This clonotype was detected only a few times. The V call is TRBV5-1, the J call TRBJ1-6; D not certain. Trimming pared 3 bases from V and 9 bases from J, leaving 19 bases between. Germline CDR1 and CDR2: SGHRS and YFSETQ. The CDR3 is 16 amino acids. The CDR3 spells CASSSVPTGSGSPLHF. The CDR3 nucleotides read TGCGCCAGCAGCTCGGTCCCGACGGGATCGGGTTCACCCCTCCACTTT.

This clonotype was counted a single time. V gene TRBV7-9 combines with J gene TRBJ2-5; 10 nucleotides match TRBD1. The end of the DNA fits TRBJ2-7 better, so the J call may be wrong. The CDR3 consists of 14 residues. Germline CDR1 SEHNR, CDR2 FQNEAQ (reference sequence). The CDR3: CASRTGTGVYEQYF. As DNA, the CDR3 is TGTGCCAGCAGGACCGGGACAGGGGTCTACGAGCAGTACTTC.

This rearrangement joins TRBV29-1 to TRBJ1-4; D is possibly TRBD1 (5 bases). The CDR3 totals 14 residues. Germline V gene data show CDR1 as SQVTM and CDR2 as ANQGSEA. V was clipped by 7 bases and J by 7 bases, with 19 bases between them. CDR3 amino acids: CSARDGSTGEKLFF. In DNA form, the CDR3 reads TGCAGCGCGAGGGACGGGTCGACGGGTGAAAAACTGTTTTTT.

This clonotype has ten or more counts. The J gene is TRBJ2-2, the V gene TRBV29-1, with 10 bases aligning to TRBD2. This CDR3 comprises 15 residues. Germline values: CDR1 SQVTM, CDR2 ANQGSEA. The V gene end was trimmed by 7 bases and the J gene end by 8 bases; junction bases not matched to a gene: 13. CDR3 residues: CSAVGSSGSGGELFF. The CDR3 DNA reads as TGCAGCGCAGTGGGCTCTAGCGGGAGCGGAGGGGAGCTGTTTTTT.

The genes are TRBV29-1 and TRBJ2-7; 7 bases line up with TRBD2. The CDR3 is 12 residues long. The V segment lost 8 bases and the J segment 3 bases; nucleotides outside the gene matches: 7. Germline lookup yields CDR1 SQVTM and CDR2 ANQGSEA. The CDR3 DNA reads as TGCAGCCAAGGGGAGGGAGACTACGAGCAGTACTTC. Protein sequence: CSQGEGDYEQYF.

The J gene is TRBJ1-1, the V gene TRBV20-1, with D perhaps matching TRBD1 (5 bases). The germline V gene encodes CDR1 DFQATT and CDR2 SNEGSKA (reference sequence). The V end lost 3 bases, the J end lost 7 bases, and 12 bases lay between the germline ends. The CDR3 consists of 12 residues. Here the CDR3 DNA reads TGCAGTGCTAGGGGGCAAAGAGGTGAAGCTTTCTTT. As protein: CSARGQRGEAFF.

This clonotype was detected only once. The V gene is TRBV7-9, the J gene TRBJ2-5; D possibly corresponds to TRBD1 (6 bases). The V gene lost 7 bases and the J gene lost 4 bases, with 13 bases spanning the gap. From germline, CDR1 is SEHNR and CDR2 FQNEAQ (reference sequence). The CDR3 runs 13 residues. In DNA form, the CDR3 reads TGTGCCAGCACCTTGGGCAGGGGAGAGACCCAGTACTTC. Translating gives CASTLGRGETQYF.

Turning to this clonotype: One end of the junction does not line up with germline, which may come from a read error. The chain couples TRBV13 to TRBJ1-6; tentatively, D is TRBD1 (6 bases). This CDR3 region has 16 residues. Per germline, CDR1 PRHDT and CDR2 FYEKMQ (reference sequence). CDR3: CASSLDRASYNSPLHF. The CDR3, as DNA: TGCGCCAGCAGCTTGGACAGAGCCTCCTATAATTCACCCCTCCACTTT.

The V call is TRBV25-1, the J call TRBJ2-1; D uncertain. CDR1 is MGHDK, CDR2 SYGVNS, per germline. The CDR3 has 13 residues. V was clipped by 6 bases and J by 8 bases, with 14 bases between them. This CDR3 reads CASRFGPADEQFF. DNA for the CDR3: TGTGCCAGCAGATTTGGACCCGCGGATGAGCAGTTCTTC.

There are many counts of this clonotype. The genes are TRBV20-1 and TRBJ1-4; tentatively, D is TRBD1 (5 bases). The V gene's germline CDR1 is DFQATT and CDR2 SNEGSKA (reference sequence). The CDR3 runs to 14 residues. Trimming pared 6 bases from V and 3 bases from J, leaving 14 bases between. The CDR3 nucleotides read TGCAGTGCCGGGGCTGTGGGTTCTAATGAAAAACTGTTTTTT. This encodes CSAGAVGSNEKLFF.

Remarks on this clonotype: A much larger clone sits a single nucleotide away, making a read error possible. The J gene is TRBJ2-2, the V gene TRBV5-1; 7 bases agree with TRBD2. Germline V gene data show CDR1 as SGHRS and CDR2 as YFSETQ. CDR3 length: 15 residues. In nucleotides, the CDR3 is TGCGCCGGCAGCTTGGGGGGGGGACGCACCGGGGAGCTGTTTTTT. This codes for CAGSLGGGRTGELFF.

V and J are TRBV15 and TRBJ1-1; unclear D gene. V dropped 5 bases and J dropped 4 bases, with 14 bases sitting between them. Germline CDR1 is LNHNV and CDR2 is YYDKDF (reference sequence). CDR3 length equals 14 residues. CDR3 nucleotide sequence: TGTGCCACCAGCTTGTCGGGAGGTGTCACTGAAGCTTTCTTT. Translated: CATSLSGGVTEAFF.

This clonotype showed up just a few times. CDR3 in amino acids: CSLAGGVTEAFF. CDR3 nucleotides: TGCAGCTTAGCCGGGGGGGTCACTGAAGCTTTCTTT. This chain uses TRBV29-1 with TRBJ1-1; the D gene is possibly TRBD1 (5 bases). The CDR3 has 12 amino acids. V lost 8 bases to trimming and J lost 4 bases, with 14 bases between them. CDR1 and CDR2 from the germline V gene are SQVTM and ANQGSEA.

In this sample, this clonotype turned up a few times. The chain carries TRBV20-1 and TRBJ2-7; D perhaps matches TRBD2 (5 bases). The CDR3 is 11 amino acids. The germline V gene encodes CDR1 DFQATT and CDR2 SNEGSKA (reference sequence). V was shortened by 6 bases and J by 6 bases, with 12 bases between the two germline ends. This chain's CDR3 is CSASTRVEQYF. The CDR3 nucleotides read TGCAGTGCCAGCACTAGAGTCGAGCAGTACTTC.

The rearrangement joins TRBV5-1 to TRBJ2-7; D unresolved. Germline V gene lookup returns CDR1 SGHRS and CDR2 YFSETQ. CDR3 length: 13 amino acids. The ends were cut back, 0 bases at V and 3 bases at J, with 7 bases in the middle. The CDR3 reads CASSLGMFYEQYF. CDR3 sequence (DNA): TGCGCCAGCAGCTTGGGGATGTTCTACGAGCAGTACTTC.

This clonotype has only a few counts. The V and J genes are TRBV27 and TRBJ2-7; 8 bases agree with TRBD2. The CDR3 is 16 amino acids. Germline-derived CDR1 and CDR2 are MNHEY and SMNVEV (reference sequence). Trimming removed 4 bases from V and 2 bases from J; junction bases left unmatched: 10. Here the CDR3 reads CASSSEGLDRPYEQYF. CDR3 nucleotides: TGTGCCAGCAGTTCAGAGGGACTAGATAGGCCCTACGAGCAGTACTTC.

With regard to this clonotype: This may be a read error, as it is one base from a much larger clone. The CDR3 region has the DNA TGCGCCAGCAGCCAACCCCCTAGCGGGTCGTGGCAAGAGACCCATTACTTC. This encodes CASSQPPSGSWQETHYF. V gene TRBV4-1 combines with J gene TRBJ2-5, with 8 positions matching TRBD2. The CDR3 contains 17 residues. The germline V gene encodes CDR1 MGHRA and CDR2 YSYEKL.

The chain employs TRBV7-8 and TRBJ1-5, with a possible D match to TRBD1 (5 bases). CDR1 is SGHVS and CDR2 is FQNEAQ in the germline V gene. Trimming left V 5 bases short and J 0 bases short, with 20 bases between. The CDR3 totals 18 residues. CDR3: CASSPGGVGLYSNQPQHF. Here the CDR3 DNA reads TGTGCCAGCAGCCCCGGGGGGGTCGGATTATATAGCAATCAGCCCCAGCATTTT. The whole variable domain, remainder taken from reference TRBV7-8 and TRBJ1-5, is GAGVSQSPRYKVAKRGQDVALRCDPISGHVSLFWYQQALGQGPEFLTYFQNEAQLDKSGLPSDRFFAERPEGSVSTLKIQRTQQEDSAVYLCASSPGGVGLYSNQPQHFGDGTRLSIL.

CDR3 loop: CSASRTSGELFF. CDR3 nucleotides: TGCAGCGCCAGCCGAACCTCCGGGGAGCTGTTTTTT. The chain employs TRBV29-1 and TRBJ2-2, with D hard to call. Germline V gene data show CDR1 as SQVTM and CDR2 as ANQGSEA. V lost 7 bases to trimming and J lost 6 bases, with 12 bases between them. This CDR3 contains 12 residues.

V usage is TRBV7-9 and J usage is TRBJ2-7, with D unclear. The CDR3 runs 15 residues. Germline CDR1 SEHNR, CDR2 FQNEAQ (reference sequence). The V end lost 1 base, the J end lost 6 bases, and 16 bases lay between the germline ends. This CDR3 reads CASSLEVGYGSEQYF. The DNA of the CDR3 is TGTGCCAGCAGCTTAGAAGTCGGGTATGGAAGCGAGCAGTACTTC.

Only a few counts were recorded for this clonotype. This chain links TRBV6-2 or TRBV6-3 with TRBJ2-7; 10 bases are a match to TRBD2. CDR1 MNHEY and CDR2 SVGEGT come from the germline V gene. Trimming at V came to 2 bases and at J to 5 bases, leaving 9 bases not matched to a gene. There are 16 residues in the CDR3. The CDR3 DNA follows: TGTGCCAGCAGTTACCTCCTAGCGGGAGTTGGCCACGAGCAGTACTTC. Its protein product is CASSYLLAGVGHEQYF.

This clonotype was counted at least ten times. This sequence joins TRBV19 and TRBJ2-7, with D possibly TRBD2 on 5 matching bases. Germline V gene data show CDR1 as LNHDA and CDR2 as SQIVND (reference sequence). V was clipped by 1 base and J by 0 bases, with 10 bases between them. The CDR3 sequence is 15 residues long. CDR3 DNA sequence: TGTGCCAGTAGTATAGCAAAGCGGCCCTCCTACGAGCAGTACTTC. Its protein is CASSIAKRPSYEQYF. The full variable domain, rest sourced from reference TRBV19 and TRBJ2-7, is DGGITQSPKYLFRKEGQNVTLSCEQNLNHDAMYWYRQDPGQGLRLIYYSQIVNDFQKGDIAEGYSVSREKKESFPLTVTSAQKNPTAFYLCASSIAKRPSYEQYFGPGTRLTVT.

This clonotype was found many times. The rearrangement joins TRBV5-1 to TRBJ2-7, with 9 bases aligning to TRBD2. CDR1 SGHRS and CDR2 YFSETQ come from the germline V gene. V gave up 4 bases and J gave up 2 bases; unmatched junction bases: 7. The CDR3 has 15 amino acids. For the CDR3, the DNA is TGCGCCAGCAGCCCCGTAGCGGGGGTAACCTACGAGCAGTACTTC. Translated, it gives CASSPVAGVTYEQYF.

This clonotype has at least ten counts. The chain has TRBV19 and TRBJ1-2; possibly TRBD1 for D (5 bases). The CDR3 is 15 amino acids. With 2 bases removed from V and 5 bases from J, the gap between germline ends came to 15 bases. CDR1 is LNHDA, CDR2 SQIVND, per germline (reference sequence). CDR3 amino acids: CASSITTASMYGYTF. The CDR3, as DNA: TGTGCCAGTAGTATAACGACAGCCAGTATGTATGGCTACACCTTC.

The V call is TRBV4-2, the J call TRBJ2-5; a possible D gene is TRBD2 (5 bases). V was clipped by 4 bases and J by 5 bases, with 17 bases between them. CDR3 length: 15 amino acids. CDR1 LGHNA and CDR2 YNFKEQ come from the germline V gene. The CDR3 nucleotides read TGTGCCAGCAGCCGGACTGACGAGAGGGCGGAGACCCAGTACTTC. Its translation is CASSRTDERAETQYF.

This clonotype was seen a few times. This chain's CDR3 is CASSRNAGIGTEAFF. The DNA of the CDR3 is TGTGCCAGCAGTCGGAATGCGGGTATAGGCACTGAAGCTTTCTTT. This chain connects TRBV15 to TRBJ1-1, with D uncertain. The V gene's germline CDR1 is LNHNV and CDR2 YYDKDF (reference sequence). Trimming cost V 10 bases and J 4 bases, with 22 bases left between them. The CDR3 consists of 15 residues.